This TCR beta chain emerged from a study of shared clonotypes between healthy human individuals. The method was immunoSEQ multiplex PCR; TCRdb's version includes in-frame clones alone and lacks a portion of them. Here the sample spans about 180,000 clones, about 93% being singletons. CDR1 and CDR2 from the germline V gene are MDHEN and SYDVKM. CDR3 length: 14 amino acids. Trimming shortened V by 5 bases and J by 6 bases, and 15 bases separated the two germline ends. Material for sequencing was naive CD4+ T cells sorted from blood. The subset is: CD45RA+ positively selected. V usage is TRBV28 and J usage is TRBJ2-3; D possibly matches TRBD1 or TRBD2 (6 bases each). This sequence was found in a woman aged 25-40 years in good health. CDR3 DNA sequence: TGTGCCAGCAGTAAACCCCGGGGGCCTGATACGCAGTATTTT. It translates to CASSKPRGPDTQYF.